The present T cell receptor beta chain was sequenced within a study of blood T cell repertoires in COVID-19. Study as a whole: COVID-19 samples, acute and convalescent, were from the United States, Italy and Spain.

This clone was found a few times. Profiled with immunoSEQ multiplex PCR; TCRdb holds only in-frame clones, not every one. The sample has 300,000 to 400,000 clones, 88% seen once. V was shortened by 2 bases and J by 4 bases, with 6 bases between the two germline ends. This CDR3 comprises 13 residues. CDR1 is LGHDT, CDR2 YNNKEL, per germline (reference sequence). The origin of this receptor is a woman in her thirties with COVID-19, enrolled during active disease. The J gene is TRBJ1-5, the V gene TRBV3-1 (or the pseudogene TRBV3-2); maybe TRBD1 (6 bases). The sample comprised peripheral blood. CDR3 protein: CASSQQGNQPQHF. Written as DNA, the CDR3 is TGTGCCAGCAGCCAACAGGGGAATCAGCCCCAGCATTTT.